These 6 T cell receptor beta chains were all obtained from the same sample, sequenced in a study of T-cell reconstitution after alpha-beta-depleted transplantation in children. Study outcomes and limitations: Reports say that about two months after transplant, the alpha-beta T cells came out of several hundred graft clones that had expanded.

These receptors are not linked to any known antigen. Unique molecular identifiers were incorporated during preparation of the TCRbeta library. TCRdb independently ran MiXCR on the PCR reads; one entry per CDR3 protein. Counted here are tens of thousands of distinct CDR3 sequences, around 7% occurring once; the ten biggest clones make up 27%. The sequences come from peripheral blood, collected 60 days after TCRalphabeta/CD19-depleted stem cell transplant. These receptors originate from a child in the first two years of life who had a stem cell transplant for acute myeloid leukemia, so the T cells may come from the graft donor.

This clonotype has a count of ten or more. The genes are TRBV7-3 and TRBJ2-3, with unresolved D. Germline V gene lookup returns CDR1 SGHTA and CDR2 FQGTGA. The CDR3 extends over 13 amino acids. V was cut by 4 bases and J by 0 bases, with 5 bases left in between. CDR3 nucleotide sequence: TGTGCCAGCAGCTCTCCTAGCACAGATACGCAGTATTTT. Translating gives CASSSPSTDTQYF.

The sample holds many counts of this clonotype. The V gene is TRBV11-2, the J gene TRBJ2-1, with D unresolved. Germline CDR1 reads SGHAT; CDR2 reads FQNNGV. V lost 5 bases, J lost 10 bases, and 15 bases lay in between. The CDR3 totals 13 residues. CDR3 residues: CASSRGRGPEQFF. CDR3 DNA: TGTGCCAGCAGCCGCGGCCGTGGGCCAGAGCAGTTCTTC.

V is TRBV28 and J is TRBJ2-4; D unclear. Per germline, CDR1 MDHEN and CDR2 SYDVKM. The CDR3 is made up of 11 amino acids. Trimming shortened V by 4 bases and J by 7 bases, and 5 bases separated the two germline ends. The chain's CDR3 is CASSSYNIQYF. The DNA of the CDR3 is TGTGCCAGCAGTTCCTATAACATTCAGTACTTC.

This clonotype was seen at least ten times. The chain recombines TRBV10-3 with TRBJ2-6; D unclear. Germline CDR1 and CDR2: ENHRY and SYGVKD. The CDR3 spans 14 residues. Trimming removed 4 bases from V and 1 base from J, with 5 bases in between. The CDR3 nucleotides are TGTGCCATCAGTGTCAGTTCTGGGGCCAACGTCCTGACTTTC. Residues: CAISVSSGANVLTF.

The table lists this clonotype with many counts. The chain joins TRBV5-1 to TRBJ2-1; the D is unclear. Between the trimmed V and J ends, which lost 2 bases and 6 bases, there was a span of 12 bases. The CDR3 covers 14 residues. CDR1 SGHRS and CDR2 YFSETQ come from the germline V gene. The CDR3 bases are TGCGCCAGCAGCTTACCAGCGAATCGCAATGAGCAGTTCTTC. As protein: CASSLPANRNEQFF.

This clonotype showed up many times. The chain employs TRBV27 and TRBJ1-5; a possible D gene is TRBD1 (5 bases). Trimming took 4 bases from V and 5 from J, leaving 18 bases between them. The germline gives CDR1 MNHEY, CDR2 SMNVEV (reference sequence). The CDR3 runs to 16 residues. This CDR3 is CASSSRWGVRDQPQHF. The CDR3 bases are TGTGCCAGCAGTTCCCGGTGGGGGGTCCGGGATCAGCCCCAGCATTTT.